This T cell receptor beta chain was documented in a study of CD4+ T cells in melanoma (dated by TCRdb to between 2021 and 2024). As for the study more broadly: Neoantigen-specific CD4+ T cells in human melanoma were investigated in the study.

General findings and caveats noted by the study authors: The report described a correlation between neoantigen-specific CD4+ T cells and the function of CD8+ T cells, macrophages and B cells. Neoantigen-specific CD4+ T cells in melanoma were reported to show diverse differentiation states.

Library preparation employed the immunoSEQ multiplex PCR assay. TCRdb obtained this table from immuneACCESS and retained in-frame rearrangements with V and J assigned. These tables miss some clones; where compared with another copy, unresolved V genes account for less than half of the shortfall, and the remainder is unexplained. The sample table records around 6,600 clones; about 70% of these occur just once. Over 20% of the sample goes to the ten largest clones. A word on this clone: Its target antigen remains unknown. Within one base of it there is no much larger clone, and no base qualities were kept.

The donors were melanoma patients. From its cysteine to its phenylalanine, the CDR3 spans 14 amino acids. CDR3 DNA is the only sequence kept; it has 42 bases, read in frame from the first base. A distance of 13 bases separates the germline ends of V and J, which lose 4 bases and 6 bases respectively. CDR1 and CDR2 were assigned from the germline V gene (reference sequence) as MNHNY and SVGAGI. This TCR was recovered from a human donor with melanoma. The sequencing sample was made of cells from a culture (not recorded whether cultured in vitro). The rearranged chain carries TRBV6-6 and TRBJ1-5, with the identity of the D gene unclear. The base sequence is TGTGCCAGCAGTTTATCCCCCGTCAGTCAGCCCCAGCATTTT. Translated, it gives CASSLSPVSQPQHF.